The clone carrying this T cell receptor (beta chain) was seen at least ten times. This sample was taken from a study of blood T cell repertoires in COVID-19. Germline V CDR1 and CDR2: MGHRA, YSYEKL. The CDR3 is made up of 15 amino acids. The germline V and J ends were trimmed by 1 base and 0 bases, with 9 bases remaining between them. As processed by the authors: It was from reference gene primer amplification that nucleated cell counts were estimated. Measured with immunoSEQ multiplex PCR; TCRdb has only the in-frame clones, and not every one. The DNA was the basis for D and trimming; V, J and clone size are from that table. The profile shows 70,000 or so clones, roughly 74% of them singletons.

The sequence was collected from a human donor in a cohort sampled during active COVID-19. The specimen sequenced was peripheral blood. The V and J genes are TRBV4-1 and TRBJ1-2; D uncertain. The CDR3 here is CASSQAQQPNYGYTF. The CDR3 coding sequence is TGCGCCAGCAGCCAAGCACAGCAGCCTAACTATGGCTACACCTTC.